This T cell receptor beta chain is from a study of blood T cell repertoires in COVID-19. Study-wide background: PBMCs, B-cell-depleted T cells, or T cells provided the cDNA or gDNA that made up the material.

Participants' own reports of clinical history determined their cohort assignment. This table comes from immunoSEQ multiplex PCR, and its TCRdb copy is limited to in-frame clones, with some not included. The sample lists roughly 180,000 clones; approximately 80% were seen once. In germline, CDR1 is WSHSY, CDR2 SAAADI. V lost 4 bases, J lost 4 bases, and 10 bases lay in between. The CDR3 runs 13 residues. This clonotype was obtained from a man aged 35-49 years who had recovered from COVID-19. Sequencing used PBMCs or T cells enriched from blood (not recorded which). The V gene is TRBV10-2, the J gene TRBJ1-2, with a weak D call TRBD1 (5 bases). In DNA form, the CDR3 reads TGCGCCAGCAGTGCGACAGAAGCCTATGGCTACACCTTC. This translates into CASSATEAYGYTF.